This entry lists 22 T cell receptor beta chains sequenced from one sample in a study of blood T cell repertoires in COVID-19. Assay used: immunoSEQ multiplex PCR; TCRdb lists only in-frame clones, some missing. The sample lists some 250,000 clones, approximately 78% occurring once. Sequencing was performed on peripheral blood. These receptors all stem from a woman between 18 and 29 years old with acute or convalescent COVID-19.

The V and J genes are TRBV5-1 and TRBJ2-1; a possible D gene is TRBD1 (6 bases). Per the germline V gene, CDR1 is SGHRS and CDR2 is YFSETQ. This CDR3 spans 15 amino acids. The V end lost 4 bases, the J end lost 0 bases, and 11 bases lay between the germline ends. As DNA, the CDR3 is TGCGCCAGCAGCATCGGACAGAGCTCCTACAATGAGCAGTTCTTC. Residues: CASSIGQSSYNEQFF.

This clone was counted only a few times. V usage is TRBV25-1 and J usage is TRBJ1-6, with D perhaps matching TRBD1 (6 bases). This CDR3 contains 14 residues. V shed 6 bases and J shed 0 bases, with 6 bases lying between them. Germline CDR1 reads MGHDK; CDR2 reads SYGVNS. CDR3 nucleotides: TGTGCCAGCAGGGACAGCTCCTATAATTCACCCCTCCACTTT. It translates to CASRDSSYNSPLHF.

Note on this clone: Additional DNA sequences in this sample encode the identical CDR3. The rearrangement uses TRBV12-3 or TRBV12-4 and TRBJ1-1; D unresolved. Trimming cost V 3 bases and J 1 base, with 6 bases left between them. The CDR3 has 13 amino acids. CDR3 bases: TGTGCCAGCAGTTTGCCCGGGAACACTGAAGCTTTCTTT. It specifies CASSLPGNTEAFF.

The chain carries TRBV7-2 and TRBJ1-2; a weak D match, TRBD1 (5 bases). This CDR3 region has 14 residues. Germline V gives CDR1 SGHTA, CDR2 FQGNSA. V lost 7 bases to trimming and J lost 4 bases, with 16 bases between them. The CDR3 sequence is CASTGGGTAYGYTF. CDR3 DNA: TGTGCCAGCACCGGGGGAGGTACTGCCTATGGCTACACCTTC.

V and J are TRBV12-3 or TRBV12-4 and TRBJ1-1; 7 positions match TRBD1. J lost 0 bases, V lost 6 bases, and 1 base had no gene match. The CDR3 is made up of 13 amino acids. The CDR3, as DNA: TGTGCCAGCAGGGGACAGCTGAACACTGAAGCTTTCTTT. It codes for CASRGQLNTEAFF.

The chain uses TRBV5-4 and TRBJ2-5, with 9 bases fitting TRBD2. The CDR3 has 17 residues. J was trimmed by 6 bases and V by 3 bases; bases with no gene match: 15. Germline V gives CDR1 SGHNT, CDR2 YYREEE (reference sequence). The CDR3 is CASSSFYSGSDWKTQYF. The CDR3, as DNA: TGTGCCAGCAGCTCCTTCTATAGCGGGAGTGATTGGAAGACCCAGTACTTC.

This clone was seen a few times. The chain carries TRBV19 and TRBJ1-1; 11 positions match TRBD1. This CDR3 has 15 amino acids. With V trimmed by 5 bases and J by 4 bases, 6 bases remained unmatched. From germline, CDR1 is LNHDA and CDR2 SQIVND (reference sequence). CDR3 sequence reads: CASSLWTGGFTEAFF. The CDR3, as DNA: TGTGCCAGTAGTCTTTGGACAGGGGGCTTCACTGAAGCTTTCTTT.

The V and J genes are TRBV9 and TRBJ2-4, with 9 bases that match TRBD2. This CDR3 is 15 amino acids long. Losses at the gene ends were 4 bases for V and 9 bases for J; bases not matched to a gene: 11. Germline V gene data show CDR1 as SGDLS and CDR2 as YYNGEE. The CDR3 sequence is CASSPTVAGGGIQYF. CDR3 nucleotide sequence: TGTGCCAGCAGCCCCACAGTGGCGGGAGGGGGCATTCAGTACTTC.

The V call is TRBV4-1, the J call TRBJ2-7, with 8 bases lining up with TRBD1. The CDR3 extends over 16 amino acids. Germline V lookup: CDR1 MGHRA, CDR2 YSYEKL. The V segment lost 3 bases and the J segment 3 bases; nucleotides outside the gene matches: 10. This CDR3 is CASSQGAGGPDYEQYF. The CDR3 bases are TGCGCCAGCAGCCAGGGCGCAGGGGGCCCTGACTACGAGCAGTACTTC.

The chain recombines TRBV9 with TRBJ2-7; maybe TRBD1 (6 bases). CDR1 and CDR2 (germline): SGDLS, YYNGEE. The V end was cut by 4 bases, the J end by 3 bases, with 14 bases between. CDR3 length: 14 amino acids. The CDR3 DNA follows: TGTGCCAGCAGCACCTCACCGACAGGCTACGAGCAGTACTTC. Translated, it gives CASSTSPTGYEQYF.

The DNA of the CDR3 is TGTGCCAGCAGTTACGTCGGGTTAGGGGAGCTGTTTTTT. Its protein product is CASSYVGLGELFF. The chain combines TRBV6-2 or TRBV6-3 with TRBJ2-2, with unresolved D. Germline CDR1 is MNHEY and CDR2 is SVGEGT. The CDR3 has 13 residues. The V end lost 2 bases, the J end lost 8 bases, and 9 bases lay between the germline ends.

The chain is built from TRBV30 and TRBJ2-3, with TRBD2 matching over 11 bases. This CDR3 region has 15 residues. Losses at the gene ends were 5 bases for V and 6 bases for J; bases not matched to a gene: 10. Germline V gene lookup returns CDR1 GTSNPN and CDR2 SVGIG (reference sequence). The CDR3 DNA reads as TGTGCCTGGGTCATAGCGGGAGGGCCAGGGGATACGCAGTATTTT. The encoded protein is CAWVIAGGPGDTQYF.

With regard to this clone: The sample holds other DNA sequences that translate to the same CDR3. J is TRBJ2-3 and V is TRBV6-4, with 13 bases aligning to TRBD2. J gave up 3 bases and V 5 bases, and 2 bases lay outside the gene matches. Per the germline V gene, CDR1 is MRHNA and CDR2 is SNTAGT. This CDR3 spans 15 amino acids. The CDR3: CASSPGLAGTDTQYF. In DNA form, the CDR3 reads TGTGCCAGCAGTCCGGGACTAGCGGGGACAGATACGCAGTATTTT.

The chain has TRBV6-5 and TRBJ2-5; 11 bases line up with TRBD1. This CDR3 region has 15 residues. Germline-derived CDR1 and CDR2 are MNHEY and SVGAGI. The V and J ends lost 6 bases and 4 bases, in that order; junction bases with no gene match: 7. CDR3 in amino acids: CASRGQGGTRETQYF. The CDR3, as DNA: TGTGCCAGCAGGGGACAGGGGGGGACAAGAGAGACCCAGTACTTC.

This rearrangement joins TRBV27 to TRBJ2-1; 10 bases agree with TRBD2. Germline loops: CDR1 MNHEY, CDR2 SMNVEV (reference sequence). V shed 9 bases and J 8 bases; nucleotides not matched to a gene: 19. The CDR3 length is 17 residues. The CDR3 DNA reads TGTGCCAGGCGGAAAGGGAAAGCGGGAGGGCCGTTAGATGAGCAGTTCTTC. Its translation: CARRKGKAGGPLDEQFF.

The CDR3 reads CASKSLSVNEKLFF. The CDR3 nucleotides are TGTGCCAGTAAGAGTCTGAGTGTTAATGAAAAACTGTTTTTT. The rearrangement uses TRBV19 and TRBJ1-4, with D unclear. CDR3 length: 14 residues. From germline, CDR1 is LNHDA and CDR2 SQIVND (reference sequence). With 7 bases removed from V and 4 bases from J, the gap between germline ends came to 13 bases.

CDR3 DNA sequence: TGTGCCAGCTCACGTGGGACAGCCTGGCCCCTTTACAATGAGCAGTTCTTC. This encodes CASSRGTAWPLYNEQFF. V gene TRBV18 combines with J gene TRBJ2-1, with TRBD1 matching over 7 bases. The ends lost 4 bases at V and 4 bases at J; junction bases unmatched: 13. The CDR3 is 17 residues long. The germline gives CDR1 KGHSH, CDR2 LQKENI.

The rearrangement links TRBV19 to TRBJ2-6; no clear D. Trimming shortened V by 7 bases and J by 0 bases, and 10 bases separated the two germline ends. The CDR3 is 15 amino acids. The germline CDR1 and CDR2 sequences are LNHDA and SQIVND (reference sequence). The CDR3 nucleotides are TGTGCCAGTACCGTCGGTCGCTCTGGGGCCAACGTCCTGACTTTC. Translation gives CASTVGRSGANVLTF.

As to this clone: Relative to the germline gene, one junction end is altered; a read error may explain this. J is TRBJ2-5 and V is TRBV28, with 13 bases matching TRBD2. Germline-derived CDR1 and CDR2 are MDHEN and SYDVKM. This CDR3 contains 15 residues. CDR3 amino acids: CASSSRLAGGSKVDF. The CDR3 DNA follows: TGTGCCAGCAGTTCTAGACTAGCGGGAGGCTCTAAAGTTGACTTC.

The CDR3 sequence is CASSDNPYEGINQPQHF. The CDR3 bases are TGTGCCAGCAGTGATAATCCCTATGAGGGTATCAATCAGCCCCAGCATTTT. The chain joins TRBV28 to TRBJ1-5; the D is unclear. The ends were cut back, 5 bases at V and 3 bases at J, with 20 bases in the middle. Germline V gives CDR1 MDHEN, CDR2 SYDVKM. This CDR3 is 17 amino acids long.

In its sample, this clone was seen a few times. The chain combines TRBV25-1 with TRBJ1-1, with D unresolved. The CDR3 contains 14 residues. Germline CDR1 reads MGHDK; CDR2 reads SYGVNS. Trimming stripped 0 bases from V and 0 bases from J, with 5 bases between. As DNA, the CDR3 is TGTGCCAGCAGTGAATACGGAGTGAACACTGAAGCTTTCTTT. Translated: CASSEYGVNTEAFF.

This chain joins TRBV7-2 and TRBJ2-7; a possible D gene is TRBD1 (7 bases). The germline V gene has CDR1 SGHTA and CDR2 FQGNSA. The CDR3 runs 15 residues. With 6 bases removed from V and 4 bases from J, the gap between germline ends came to 19 bases. The CDR3 DNA follows: TGTGCCAGCAGTCCCCTCGGGGGACAGCCATACGAGCAGTACTTC. It yields the protein CASSPLGGQPYEQYF.